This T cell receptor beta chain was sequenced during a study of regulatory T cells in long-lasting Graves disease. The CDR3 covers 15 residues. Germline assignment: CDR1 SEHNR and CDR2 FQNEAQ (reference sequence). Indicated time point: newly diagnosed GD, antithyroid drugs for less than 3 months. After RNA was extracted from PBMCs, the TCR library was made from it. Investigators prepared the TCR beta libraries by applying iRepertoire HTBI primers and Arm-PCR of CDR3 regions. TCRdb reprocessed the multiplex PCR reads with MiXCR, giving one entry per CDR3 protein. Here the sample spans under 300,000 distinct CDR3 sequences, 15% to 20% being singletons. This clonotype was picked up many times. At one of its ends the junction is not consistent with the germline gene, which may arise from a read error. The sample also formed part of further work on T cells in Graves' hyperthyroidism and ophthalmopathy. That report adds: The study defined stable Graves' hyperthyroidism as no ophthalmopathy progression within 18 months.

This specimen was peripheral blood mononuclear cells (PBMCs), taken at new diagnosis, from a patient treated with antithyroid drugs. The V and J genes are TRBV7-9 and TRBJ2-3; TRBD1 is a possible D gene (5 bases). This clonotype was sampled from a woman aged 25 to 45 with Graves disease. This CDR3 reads CASSLGQGLTDTQYF. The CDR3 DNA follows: TGCGCCAGCAGCTTGGGGCAGGGCCTCACAGATACGCAGTATTTT.